This T cell receptor beta chain was sequenced for a study of blood T cell repertoires in COVID-19 (TCRdb year 2020). General notes on the study: Samples from collaborators originated in the United States, Italy and Spain and spanned both the acute and convalescent phases of COVID-19. The prospective study material was composed of cDNA or gDNA derived from T cells, B-cell-depleted T cells, or PBMCs. Subjects who had been exposed to COVID-19, were actively infected with it, or had recovered from it provided the deeply sampled blood TCRbeta repertoires that made up the dataset. The repertoires were released in a freely available public database meant as a resource for research on the immune response to SARS-CoV-2. Samples were obtained from the ongoing ImmuneRACE study (first 160 participants) and from over 1,000 subjects provided by 6 global collaborators. A de-identified subject ID, COVID-19 status, age in years and sex were almost always included in the sample metadata. Where available, HLA class I and class II types were obtained from metadata supplied by the sample provider rather than from assay-based typing. The investigation overall reported the following: How much clinical and demographic metadata was included differed by source and by participant, and the metadata was provided uncurated.

Ends trimmed: V by 1 base, J by 1 base; bases unmatched to a gene: 4. Per the germline V gene (reference sequence), LNHDA is the CDR1 and SQIVND is the CDR2. CDR3 length: 15 amino acids, cysteine to phenylalanine. Left in the record is the CDR3 DNA by itself, 45 bases read in frame from the first base. This clone was counted a single time. This clone's antigen is unknown. Per-base qualities were not stored, and no clone one base away is much larger. TCRbeta CDR3 regions were amplified from genomic DNA by means of the immunoSEQ Assay, a bias-controlled multiplex PCR. The original pipeline was this. The number of nucleated cells in each sample was estimated by amplification of reference gene primers within the assay. To quantify the absolute abundance of each unique TCRbeta CDR3 rearrangement, sequence reads were collapsed and filtered. For each sample, productive Simpson clonality was calculated by taking the square root of Simpson's diversity index across productive rearrangements. Sourced from immuneACCESS, this table was stored by TCRdb with only in-frame sequences that have V and J called. A share of the clones is absent; for the studies checked, an unresolved V gene accounts for under half, and the remainder has no known explanation. From that table come the V and J calls and clone size; the DNA was used to work out D and trimming. In all, the sample holds 140,000 or so clones, and around 82% of those were seen once. The ten largest clonotypes hold about 5% of the sample.

The collaborating institutions used their own protocols to collect whole blood in K2EDTA tubes. For TCRbeta analysis, collaborators shipped samples in one of three forms: frozen whole blood, isolated PBMCs, or DNA extracted from either of those sample types. The rearrangement joined TRBV19 to TRBJ2-7, with TRBD1 matching 7 junction bases. The sequenced sample consisted of peripheral blood. The TCR comes from a woman aged 45 to 65 with acute or convalescent COVID-19. The base sequence is TGTGCCAGTAGTATAGCCACAGGGGAGTCCTACGAGCAGTACTTC. Translated, it reads CASSIATGESYEQYF.